These 10 T cell receptor beta chains share one sample of origin, sequenced in a study of sequential checkpoint blockade in melanoma (dated by TCRdb to about 2019). The receptor library was made with the immunoSEQ multiplex PCR assay. TCRdb took this table from immuneACCESS and kept in-frame rearrangements with V and J called. Such tables lack part of the clones; where checked against another copy, unresolved V genes explain under half of the gap, and the rest is unexplained. The sample profile shows roughly 19,000 clones; about 86% of them were found once. The ten biggest clones cover 36% of the sample. The treatment or condition label of this sample denotes: randomized to nivolumab then ipilimumab (arm A) or the reverse (arm B). Sequences were derived from CD8+ T cells sorted from blood (inferred from file names), sampled from a patient given nivolumab and ipilimumab in sequence. Receptors were obtained from a human donor with melanoma.

CDR3 sequence (DNA): TGCGCCAGCAGCTTGGGTGCTGGGACTAGCACAGATACGCAGTATTTT. Its protein is CASSLGAGTSTDTQYF. This chain connects TRBV5-1 to TRBJ2-3; a weak D match, TRBD2 (6 bases). There are 16 residues in the CDR3. Per the germline V gene, CDR1 is SGHRS and CDR2 is YFSETQ. V was cut by 0 bases and J by 0 bases, with 11 bases left in between.

This clone showed up just a few times. The chain combines TRBV7-9 with TRBJ2-5; maybe TRBD1 (6 bases). The V gene lost 3 bases and the J gene lost 3 bases, with 8 bases spanning the gap. CDR3 length equals 13 residues. The V gene's germline CDR1 is SEHNR and CDR2 FQNEAQ (reference sequence). CDR3 sequence (DNA): TGTGCCAGCAGCTTTTGGACAGAAGAGACCCAGTACTTC. This codes for CASSFWTEETQYF.

This chain uses TRBV7-2 with TRBJ2-3, with TRBD1 matching 9 bases. The germline V gene has CDR1 SGHTA and CDR2 FQGNSA. J gave up 7 bases and V 0 bases, and 2 bases lay outside the gene matches. There are 14 residues in the CDR3. CDR3 amino acids: CASSLAGQGYTQYF. DNA of the CDR3: TGTGCCAGCAGCTTAGCGGGACAGGGATATACGCAGTATTTT.

This sequence joins TRBV15 and TRBJ1-1, with D unresolved. Germline V gene lookup returns CDR1 LNHNV and CDR2 YYDKDF (reference sequence). The CDR3 is 13 residues long. With 2 bases removed from V and 1 base from J, the gap between germline ends came to 5 bases. The CDR3 bases are TGTGCCACCAGCAGAACTACGAACACTGAAGCTTTCTTT. Amino acid sequence: CATSRTTNTEAFF.

The rearrangement uses TRBV21-1 and TRBJ2-7; the table's D call, TRBD1, has no DNA check behind it. TRBV21-1 is termed a pseudogene. The CDR3 runs 16 residues. The CDR3 sequence is CASSKAKGTGSNEQYF. The CDR3 DNA follows: TGTGCCAGCAGCAAAGCAAAAGGGACAGGTTCTAACGAGCAGTACTTC.

This chain links TRBV7-9 with TRBJ2-2; possible D gene TRBD1, 6 bases. V was cut by 5 bases and J by 3 bases, with 13 bases left in between. Per germline, CDR1 SEHNR and CDR2 FQNEAQ (reference sequence). This CDR3 region has 15 residues. In DNA form, the CDR3 reads TGTGCCAGCAGCCAACAGGGTGAGGACACCGGGGAGCTGTTTTTT. Translation gives CASSQQGEDTGELFF.

The gene calls are TRBV2 and TRBJ2-1; a possible D gene is TRBD1 (6 bases). The ends were cut back, 6 bases at V and 7 bases at J, with 10 bases in the middle. Germline assignment: CDR1 SNHLY and CDR2 FYNNEI. This CDR3 region has 12 residues. In DNA, the CDR3 is TGTGCCAGCAGACAGGGTCAGAATGAGCAGTTCTTC. This codes for CASRQGQNEQFF. The full variable domain, in which reference TRBV2 and TRBJ2-1 provide the parts outside the CDR3, is EPEVTQTPSHQVTQMGQEVILRCVPISNHLYFYWYRQILGQKVEFLVSFYNNEISEKSEIFDDQFSVERPDGSNFTLKIRSTKLEDSAMYFCASRQGQNEQFFGPGTRLTVL.

This rearrangement joins TRBV4-2 to TRBJ1-1; D uncertain. Germline V lookup: CDR1 LGHNA, CDR2 YNFKEQ. The V end was cut by 4 bases, the J end by 0 bases, with 12 bases between. This CDR3 contains 15 residues. The CDR3: CASSRLGGLNTEAFF. DNA for the CDR3: TGTGCCAGCAGCCGGCTGGGTGGGCTGAACACTGAAGCTTTCTTT.

This clone was counted only a few times. This chain joins TRBV27 and TRBJ1-3, with 8 bases matching TRBD1. Germline V gene data show CDR1 as MNHEY and CDR2 as SMNVEV (reference sequence). The CDR3 has 17 amino acids. V lost 5 bases to trimming and J lost 0 bases; unmatched junction nucleotides: 9. The CDR3 region is CASSPGQGVFSGNTIYF. The CDR3 region has the DNA TGTGCCAGCAGTCCCGGACAGGGTGTCTTCTCTGGAAACACCATATATTTT.

This clone was found a few times. CDR3 bases: TGTGCCAGTAGTATGAGAGAGGACAGCTCCTACGAGCAGTACTTC. Encoded protein: CASSMREDSSYEQYF. The chain links TRBV19 to TRBJ2-7; perhaps TRBD1 as D (6 bases). The CDR3 is 15 amino acids. Trimming removed 3 bases at V and 0 bases at J, with 12 bases between. CDR1 is LNHDA and CDR2 is SQIVND in the germline V gene (reference sequence).